This T cell receptor beta chain derives from a study of T cell repertoires in cytomegalovirus infection. Study background: Alongside well-studied HLA-B-restricted CMV epitopes, recently identified HLA-C-restricted CMV epitopes were also used. Public signatures in TCR beta pointed to CMV infection and matching HLA type.

Germline assignment: CDR1 MNHEY and CDR2 SMNVEV (reference sequence). Trimming pared 6 bases from V and 3 bases from J, leaving 17 bases between. The CDR3 contains 15 residues. Regarding the study as a whole: Clonotypes of TCR beta that were HLA-C-restricted and CMV-specific dominated the ex vivo response. Cumulated frequencies of public TCR beta families served to identify carriers of CMV plus the relevant HLA.

MiXCR was run by TCRdb on the reads, yielding one entry per CDR3 protein. The repertoire holds about a million distinct CDR3 sequences, with approximately 31% as singletons. Regarding this clonotype: Its specificity is not known.

The TCR comes from a human donor in good health (CMV status not recorded). Some clones in this sample may be carry-over from other donors' samples. This material consisted of cultured CD8+ T cells from PBMCs, taken from culture after CMV antigen stimulation. The J gene is TRBJ1-1, the V gene TRBV27; no definite D call. The CDR3 sequence: CASSAPFGRDTEAFF. CDR3 sequence (DNA): TGTGCCAGCAGCGCCCCATTCGGACGGGACACTGAAGCTTTCTTT.